The 22 T cell receptor beta chains below all came from one sample that was sequenced in a study of T cells in localized non-small cell lung cancer. The assay was immunoSEQ multiplex PCR, and TCRdb's table has in-frame clones only and misses some. Of about 1,100 clones in the sample, roughly a sixth were seen once. This specimen consisted of lung tumor tissue, obtained before any cancer treatment. Every receptor here comes from a woman aged 40-70 years with stage II lung adenocarcinoma.

In this sample, this clone is large. The chain uses TRBV6-8 and TRBJ1-1; D possibly corresponds to TRBD1 (5 bases). Trimming removed 0 bases from V and 4 bases from J, with 15 bases in between. The CDR3 runs to 16 residues. The germline CDR1 and CDR2 sequences are MNHGY and SAAAGT. CDR3 nucleotide sequence: TGTGCCAGCAGTTACTCAAGCGGGGCGTGGGGCACTGAAGCTTTCTTT. Amino acid sequence: CASSYSSGAWGTEAFF.

V gene TRBV11-3 combines with J gene TRBJ2-2; D is unresolved. This CDR3 is 15 amino acids long. Trimming shortened V by 1 base and J by 1 base, and 7 bases separated the two germline ends. Germline V lookup: CDR1 SGHNT, CDR2 YENEEA. CDR3 loop: CASSLGLENTGELFF. The DNA of the CDR3 is TGTGCCAGCAGCTTAGGACTGGAGAACACCGGGGAGCTGTTTTTT.

This clone was seen a few times. The chain has TRBV9 and TRBJ2-5; 12 positions match TRBD2. Trimming removed 3 bases from V and 5 bases from J; junction bases left unmatched: 14. CDR1 is SGDLS, CDR2 YYNGEE, per germline. CDR3 length: 18 amino acids. The CDR3 reads CASSAPLASGGASETQYF. DNA of the CDR3: TGTGCCAGCAGCGCCCCCCTCGCTAGCGGGGGGGCGTCCGAGACCCAGTACTTC. Using reference TRBV9 and TRBJ2-5 for the parts outside the CDR3, the full variable domain is DSGVTQTPKHLITATGQRVTLRCSPRSGDLSVYWYQQSLDQGLQFLIQYYNGEERAKGNILERFSAQQFPDLHSELNLSSLELGDSALYFCASSAPLASGGASETQYFGPGTRLLVL.

This rearrangement joins TRBV18 to TRBJ2-5; 9 bases map to TRBD1. CDR3 size: 14 residues. V lost 3 bases to trimming and J lost 7 bases; unmatched junction nucleotides: 6. CDR1 and CDR2 from the germline V gene are KGHSH and LQKENI. The CDR3 loop reads CASSPYGTGSTQYF. CDR3 nucleotides: TGTGCCAGCTCACCTTACGGGACAGGGTCGACCCAGTACTTC.

This clone has more than one count but fewer than ten. The gene calls are TRBV18 and TRBJ2-5, with D unclear. The CDR3 is 16 amino acids. Trimming stripped 0 bases from V and 1 base from J, with 12 bases between. The V gene's germline CDR1 is KGHSH and CDR2 LQKENI. The CDR3 nucleotides are TGTGCCAGCTCACCACCGGCACTCGCGTTCCAAGAGACCCAGTACTTC. Its translation is CASSPPALAFQETQYF.

This clone was seen a handful of times. The chain has TRBV6-8 and TRBJ1-1; D may be TRBD1 (6 bases). CDR3 length: 12 residues. V was clipped by 5 bases and J by 10 bases, with 14 bases between them. The germline CDR1 and CDR2 sequences are MNHGY and SAAAGT. CDR3: CASSPGTWGAFF. The CDR3 nucleotides read TGTGCCAGCAGTCCCGGGACATGGGGAGCTTTCTTT.

This clone was seen a handful of times. The gene calls are TRBV11-3 and TRBJ2-1; 15 bases align to TRBD2. The CDR3 is 15 amino acids. Germline CDR1 and CDR2: SGHNT and YENEEA. V lost 1 base to trimming and J lost 8 bases; unmatched junction nucleotides: 0. CDR3 DNA sequence: TGTGCCAGCAGCTTAGGGACTAGCGGGGGGGATGAGCAGTTCTTC. It translates to CASSLGTSGGDEQFF.

V is TRBV28 and J is TRBJ2-7, with D tentatively TRBD1 (6 bases). Trimming took 6 bases from V and 3 from J, leaving 9 bases between them. CDR3 length equals 12 residues. Germline CDR1 is MDHEN and CDR2 is SYDVKM. For the CDR3, the DNA is TGTGCCAGCAGGCGGACAGTCTACGAGCAGTACTTC. Protein product: CASRRTVYEQYF.

Relative to its sample, this clone is medium-sized. Here the CDR3 reads CASSANVVGEQYF. The CDR3 bases are TGTGCCAGCAGCGCAAATGTGGTAGGGGAGCAGTACTTC. The rearrangement links TRBV9 to TRBJ2-7; D gene uncertain. Germline CDR1 and CDR2: SGDLS and YYNGEE. CDR3 length: 13 amino acids. Deletions cut 3 bases from V and 7 bases from J, with 14 bases between.

This clone is classed as medium-sized (0.01 to 0.1%). CDR3 DNA: TGTGCCAGCAGCTTAGGCGGGGACAGAGCTAACTATGGCTACACCTTC. Translating gives CASSLGGDRANYGYTF. The chain links TRBV9 to TRBJ1-2; 7 nucleotides line up with TRBD1. The CDR3 is 16 amino acids. Germline V lookup: CDR1 SGDLS, CDR2 YYNGEE. V lost 4 bases and J lost 0; bases outside the gene matches: 9.

This clone has just a few counts. The chain carries TRBV6-8 and TRBJ2-5; D possibly corresponds to TRBD2 (7 bases). V was shortened by 6 bases and J by 3 bases, with 14 bases between the two germline ends. Germline V lookup: CDR1 MNHGY, CDR2 SAAAGT. This CDR3 is 14 amino acids long. CDR3 protein: CASRPGGPKETQYF. In DNA, the CDR3 is TGTGCCAGCAGACCCGGGGGGCCAAAAGAGACCCAGTACTTC.

The rearrangement joins TRBV14 to TRBJ2-3; D unresolved. V was clipped by 1 base and J by 1 base, with 3 bases between them. CDR3 length equals 13 residues. Germline CDR1 reads SGHDN; CDR2 reads FVKESK. The CDR3 sequence: CASSQVRTDTQYF. CDR3 sequence (DNA): TGTGCCAGCAGCCAAGTTCGCACAGATACGCAGTATTTT.

This CDR3 is CASAVGTATGELFF. In nucleotides, the CDR3 is TGTGCCAGTGCCGTAGGGACGGCTACCGGGGAGCTGTTTTTT. The chain employs TRBV19 and TRBJ2-2; either TRBD1 or TRBD2 may fit D (5 bases each). Germline V gene sequence: CDR1 LNHDA, CDR2 SQIVND (reference sequence). The CDR3 is made up of 14 amino acids. Trimming stripped 8 bases from V and 5 bases from J, with 15 bases between.

V is TRBV6-8 and J is TRBJ2-7; 11 bases fit TRBD1. CDR1 is MNHGY and CDR2 is SAAAGT in the germline V gene. The junction had 3 bases not matched to a gene; V was cut back by 3 bases and J by 2 bases. The CDR3 has 15 residues. CDR3 in DNA: TGTGCCAGCAGTTATTCGGGACAGGGGGCCTACGAGCAGTACTTC. This gives the protein CASSYSGQGAYEQYF.

In its sample, this clone ranks as large. The V and J genes are TRBV11-3 and TRBJ2-7; D is unclear. Germline V gene data show CDR1 as SGHNT and CDR2 as YENEEA. The CDR3 sequence is 14 residues long. V was shortened by 1 base and J by 4 bases, with 11 bases between the two germline ends. Here the CDR3 DNA reads TGTGCCAGCAGCTTAGTGGGTCAGAGTTACGAGCAGTACTTC. This codes for CASSLVGQSYEQYF.

By share, this clone counts as medium-sized. The chain joins TRBV6-8 to TRBJ1-3, with unresolved D. In germline, CDR1 is MNHGY, CDR2 SAAAGT. The CDR3 is 17 amino acids. V was cut by 0 bases and J by 2 bases, with 14 bases left in between. CDR3 residues: CASSYSFPWAAGNTIYF. The CDR3 DNA sequence: TGTGCCAGCAGTTACTCGTTTCCTTGGGCGGCTGGAAACACCATATATTTT.

The rearrangement links TRBV9 to TRBJ2-7, with 7 bases lining up with TRBD2. CDR1 is SGDLS and CDR2 is YYNGEE in the germline V gene. The CDR3 spans 14 residues. V lost 4 bases to trimming and J lost 6 bases; unmatched junction nucleotides: 10. Written as DNA, the CDR3 is TGTGCCAGCAGCTTCGGGCAAAGGACTAGCGAGCAGTACTTC. Translating gives CASSFGQRTSEQYF.

In its sample, this clone was seen a few times. CDR3 residues: CASSQEGRGWTEAFF. DNA for the CDR3: TGCGCCAGCAGCCAAGAGGGTAGGGGGTGGACTGAAGCTTTCTTT. This chain joins TRBV4-1 and TRBJ1-1, with a tentative D call TRBD1 (6 bases). V lost 0 bases and J 5 bases, leaving 13 bases between the germline ends. Germline V gene lookup returns CDR1 MGHRA and CDR2 YSYEKL. The CDR3 length is 15 residues.

In this sample, this clone turned up a few times. The chain is built from TRBV11-3 and TRBJ1-5, with D possibly TRBD1 on 5 matching bases. The CDR3 totals 16 residues. V gave up 0 bases and J gave up 2 bases, with 11 bases separating them. Germline CDR1 reads SGHNT; CDR2 reads YENEEA. The CDR3 is CASSLEAGWGNQPQHF. CDR3 coding DNA: TGTGCCAGCAGCTTAGAGGCAGGGTGGGGCAATCAGCCCCAGCATTTT.

This clone ranks as medium-sized. The rearrangement uses TRBV11-3 and TRBJ1-2, with TRBD1 matching over 7 bases. Germline V CDR1 and CDR2: SGHNT, YENEEA. The trim removed 7 bases at V and 4 bases at J, leaving 12 bases unmatched. There are 15 residues in the CDR3. CDR3 loop: CASTDIITGAYGYTF. CDR3 bases: TGTGCCAGCACCGATATAATAACAGGGGCCTATGGCTACACCTTC.

This clone was observed a handful of times. The gene calls are TRBV28 and TRBJ2-7; the D is unclear. This CDR3 region has 12 residues. Trimming shortened V by 7 bases and J by 2 bases, and 9 bases separated the two germline ends. CDR1 and CDR2 from the germline V gene are MDHEN and SYDVKM. The CDR3 DNA reads TGTGCCAGCAATGGGAACACCTACGAGCAGTACTTC. It specifies CASNGNTYEQYF. Full variable domain (remainder filled in from reference TRBV28 and TRBJ2-7): DVKVTQSSRYLVKRTGEKVFLECVQDMDHENMFWYRQDPGLGLRLIYFSYDVKMKEKGDIPEGYSVSREKKERFSLILESASTNQTSMYLCASNGNTYEQYFGPGTRLTVT.

This clone has more than one count but fewer than ten. V gene TRBV11-3 combines with J gene TRBJ2-1, with D uncertain. Trimming removed 1 base from V and 0 bases from J, with 7 bases in between. The CDR3 is 15 residues long. The germline CDR1 and CDR2 sequences are SGHNT and YENEEA. The CDR3 nucleotides are TGTGCCAGCAGCTTAGGTAGGGACTCCTACAATGAGCAGTTCTTC. It specifies CASSLGRDSYNEQFF.